This T cell receptor beta chain was documented in a study of cytomegalovirus exposure and HLA in healthy donors. In regard to this clone: Its antigen is undetermined.

A multiplex PCR was run with 60 Vbeta primers and 13 Jbeta primers. The assay was immunoSEQ multiplex PCR, and TCRdb's table has in-frame clones only and misses some. The sample yields approximately 170,000 clones, of which the top ten take up about 0.8%. The V gene end was trimmed by 5 bases and the J gene end by 2 bases; junction bases not matched to a gene: 3. Germline V gene lookup returns CDR1 MRHNA and CDR2 SNTAGT. CDR3 length equals 15 residues. Study observations and caveats: Earlier analysis found most TCR beta V segments productive about 87% or about 30% of the time.

The chain joins TRBV6-4 to TRBJ2-3; 11 bases are a match to TRBD2. The receptor was isolated from a woman in her late teens or twenties in good health and CMV-seropositive. Input material: PBMCs. CDR3 protein: CASSRLAGPTDTQYF. In DNA, the CDR3 is TGTGCCAGCAGTCGACTAGCGGGACCCACAGATACGCAGTATTTT.